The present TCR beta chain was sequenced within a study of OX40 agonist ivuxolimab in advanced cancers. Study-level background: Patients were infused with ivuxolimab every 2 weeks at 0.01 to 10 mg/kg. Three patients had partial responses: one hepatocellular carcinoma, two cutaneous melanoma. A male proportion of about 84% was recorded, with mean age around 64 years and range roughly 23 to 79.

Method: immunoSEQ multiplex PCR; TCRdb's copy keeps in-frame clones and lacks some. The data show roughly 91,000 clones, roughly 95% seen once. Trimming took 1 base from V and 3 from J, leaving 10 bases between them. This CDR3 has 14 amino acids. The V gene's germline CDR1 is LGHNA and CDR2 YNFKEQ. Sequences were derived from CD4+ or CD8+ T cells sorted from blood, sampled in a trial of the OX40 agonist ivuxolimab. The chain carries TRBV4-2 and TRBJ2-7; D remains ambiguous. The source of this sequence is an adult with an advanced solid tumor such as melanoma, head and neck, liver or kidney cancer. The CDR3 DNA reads TGTGCCAGCAGCCAAGTAAGTCAGAGCTACGAGCAGTACTTC. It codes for CASSQVSQSYEQYF.